The 8 T cell receptor beta chains in this list originate from one sample, sequenced in a study of T cell responses to AZD1222 COVID-19 vaccine. Clones were sequenced by immunoSEQ multiplex PCR, and TCRdb holds only the in-frame ones, with some missing. The data hold around 140,000 clones, with 85% to 90% observed a single time. The specimen comprised peripheral blood, sampled on day 0 of AZD1222 vaccination. The receptor source for this set is an adult in good health.

The chain carries TRBV7-2 and TRBJ1-5; D gene uncertain. Trimming left V 2 bases short and J 5 bases short, with 7 bases between. Germline V gene data show CDR1 as SGHTA and CDR2 as FQGNSA. This CDR3 is 13 amino acids long. The CDR3 nucleotides are TGTGCCAGCAGCTTAACCGAGGATCAGCCCCAGCATTTT. Translation: CASSLTEDQPQHF.

V usage is TRBV24-1 and J usage is TRBJ1-2, with 7 bases lining up with TRBD1. Trimming removed 4 bases from V and 8 bases from J; junction bases left unmatched: 6. Looked up from germline, CDR1 is KGHDR and CDR2 is SFDVKD. This CDR3 comprises 13 residues. CDR3 protein: CATSDRTGGGYTF. In nucleotides, the CDR3 is TGTGCCACCAGTGACAGGACAGGCGGGGGCTACACCTTC.

The V and J genes are TRBV27 and TRBJ1-6; 9 nucleotides line up with TRBD1. The germline CDR1 and CDR2 sequences are MNHEY and SMNVEV (reference sequence). V lost 5 bases to trimming and J lost 2 bases; unmatched junction nucleotides: 7. The CDR3 totals 17 residues. DNA for the CDR3: TGTGCCAGCAGTCCCGGGACAGGGAGGGCCTATAATTCACCCCTCCACTTT. It codes for CASSPGTGRAYNSPLHF.

The genes are TRBV6-2 or TRBV6-3 and TRBJ2-1; 9 nucleotides agree with TRBD1. The V gene end was trimmed by 7 bases and the J gene end by 7 bases; junction bases not matched to a gene: 11. Looked up from germline, CDR1 is MNHEY and CDR2 is SVGEGT. This CDR3 spans 15 amino acids. CDR3 loop: CASTPADRGFNEQFF. CDR3 nucleotide sequence: TGTGCCAGCACCCCTGCGGACAGGGGTTTTAATGAGCAGTTCTTC.

This clone was observed a handful of times. The chain carries TRBV2 and TRBJ2-7; 7 bases map to TRBD1. The germline V gene has CDR1 SNHLY and CDR2 FYNNEI. The CDR3 is made up of 14 amino acids. The V gene end was trimmed by 6 bases and the J gene end by 3 bases; junction bases not matched to a gene: 8. CDR3 DNA: TGTGCCAGCAGACCAGGGACAGCAATCTACGAGCAGTACTTC. Its protein is CASRPGTAIYEQYF.

CDR3 residues: CASSTGQGAMNTEAFF. The CDR3 coding sequence is TGTGCCAGTAGTACCGGACAGGGGGCAATGAACACTGAAGCTTTCTTT. V and J are TRBV19 and TRBJ1-1; TRBD1 matches at 11 bases. Germline V gene lookup returns CDR1 LNHDA and CDR2 SQIVND (reference sequence). This CDR3 region has 16 residues. Germline trimming cut 4 bases from V and 0 bases from J; bases unmatched to any gene: 4.

The rearrangement joins TRBV7-2 to TRBJ1-2, with a possible D match to TRBD1 (5 bases). The V gene lost 0 bases and the J gene lost 5 bases, with 10 bases spanning the gap. The length of the CDR3 is 14 residues. Germline V gives CDR1 SGHTA, CDR2 FQGNSA. As DNA, the CDR3 is TGTGCCAGCAGCTTAGCTGACAGACAGTATGGCTACACCTTC. Protein product: CASSLADRQYGYTF.

J is TRBJ2-1 and V is TRBV3-1 (or the pseudogene TRBV3-2), with D maybe TRBD1 (5 bases). The CDR3 runs to 12 residues. The germline V and J ends were trimmed by 4 bases and 10 bases, with 11 bases remaining between them. The germline CDR1 and CDR2 sequences are LGHDT and YNNKEL (reference sequence). The CDR3 nucleotides are TGTGCCAGCAGCCTGACAGTTTGGGAGCAGTTCTTC. Its protein is CASSLTVWEQFF.